The clone carrying this T cell receptor beta chain was detected only a few times. The antigen remains undetermined. CDR1 KGHSH and CDR2 LQKENI come from the germline V gene. The CDR3 is made up of 16 amino acids. Trimming took off 3 bases at V and 0 bases at J, with 12 bases between the two ends. By 5'RACE template switching, TCR cDNA was produced, with a universal primer site and UMIs added in the process. TCRdb itself ran the 5' RACE reads through MiXCR, one entry per CDR3 protein. The table includes hundreds of thousands of distinct CDR3 sequences, 17% detected once. These data belong to a study of T cells after yellow fever vaccination. Study conclusions and caveats: The presence of abundant clonotypes contaminating from the bulk population was possible in FACS-sorted repertoires.

V and J are TRBV18 and TRBJ1-3; perhaps TRBD1 as D (5 bases). This receptor was identified in a man between 18 and 29 years old who received the YFV17D yellow fever vaccine. This specimen consisted of PBMCs, obtained about 5 days after the first yellow fever vaccination. Here the CDR3 reads CASSPAQAFSGNTIYF. CDR3 DNA sequence: TGTGCCAGCTCACCGGCACAGGCCTTCTCTGGAAACACCATATATTTT.